The 17 T cell receptor beta chains in this list originate from one sample, sequenced in a study of regulatory T cells in long-lasting Graves disease. According to the study, TCR beta libraries were built with iRepertoire HTBI primers and CDR3-region Arm-PCR. TCRdb recomputed calls from the multiplex PCR reads with MiXCR, one row per CDR3 protein. This sample yields about 310,000 distinct CDR3 sequences, of which around 20% are seen a single time; around three fifths belongs to the top ten. Time point denoted: persistent/refractory GD, antithyroid drugs over 5 years with positive TRAb. The TCR library was made from RNA extracted from PBMCs. This material consisted of peripheral blood mononuclear cells (PBMCs), taken when the disease was refractory, from a patient treated with antithyroid drugs. Every receptor here comes from a female donor with Graves disease.

The chain couples TRBV28 to TRBJ2-1; 8 nucleotides match TRBD2. Trimming cost V 7 bases and J 8 bases; bases outside gene matches: 10. The CDR3 runs 14 residues. The germline V gene encodes CDR1 MDHEN and CDR2 SYDVKM. For the CDR3, the DNA is TGTGCCAGCACGGGGGGCGCGGGAGGCGATGAGCAGTTCTTC. It codes for CASTGGAGGDEQFF.

This clonotype was seen many times. The V call is TRBV7-2, the J call TRBJ2-7; 10 positions agree with TRBD2. The V gene end was trimmed by 5 bases and the J gene end by 4 bases; junction bases not matched to a gene: 8. The CDR3 is 15 amino acids. Germline V CDR1 and CDR2: SGHTA, FQGNSA. The CDR3 here is CASSPSGSTLYEQYF. As DNA, the CDR3 is TGTGCCAGCAGCCCTAGCGGGAGTACCCTTTACGAGCAGTACTTC.

This clonotype was seen more than once but under ten times. The genes are TRBV10-2 and TRBJ1-5, with 7 bases that match TRBD1. The CDR3 has 13 residues. The germline gives CDR1 WSHSY, CDR2 SAAADI. The J segment lost 7 bases and the V segment lost 8 bases, leaving 8 bases of the junction unmatched. The CDR3 protein is CASADTGVQPQHF. The CDR3 DNA follows: TGCGCCAGCGCTGATACAGGGGTCCAGCCCCAGCATTTT.

In nucleotides, the CDR3 is TGTGCCAGCAGTTACGCTGGACAGCAAGTCTATGGCTACACCTTC. Translation gives CASSYAGQQVYGYTF. The chain recombines TRBV6-5 with TRBJ1-2, with D possibly matching TRBD1 (6 bases). This CDR3 spans 15 amino acids. Trimming left V 2 bases short and J 4 bases short, with 14 bases between. Germline CDR1 is MNHEY and CDR2 is SVGAGI.

This clonotype was picked up many times. V usage is TRBV30 and J usage is TRBJ2-6; 7 positions agree with TRBD1. Trimming cost V 8 bases and J 2 bases; bases outside gene matches: 18. Germline assignment: CDR1 GTSNPN and CDR2 SVGIG (reference sequence). The CDR3 runs 18 residues. DNA for the CDR3: TGTGCCGCGCCCGGATATAAGGGGGCGCTGACTGGGGCCAACGTCCTGACTTTC. Amino acids: CAAPGYKGALTGANVLTF. The whole variable domain, filled in from reference TRBV30 and TRBJ2-6, reads SQTIHQWPATLVQPVGSPLSLECTVEGTSNPNLYWYRQAAGRGLQLLFYSVGIGQISSEVPQNLSASRPQDRQFILSSKKLLLSDSGFYLCAAPGYKGALTGANVLTFGAGSRLTVL.

This clonotype was detected only a few times. The V and J genes are TRBV19 and TRBJ1-2; TRBD1 aligns across 7 bases. The germline V gene encodes CDR1 LNHDA and CDR2 SQIVND (reference sequence). Germline trimming cut 4 bases from V and 2 bases from J; bases unmatched to any gene: 7. The CDR3 totals 15 residues. The CDR3: CASSTTGTDNYGYTF. In nucleotides, the CDR3 is TGTGCCAGTAGTACCACCGGGACAGACAACTATGGCTACACCTTC.

The rearrangement joins TRBV10-3 to TRBJ2-7; 12 nucleotides align to TRBD2. The germline V gene has CDR1 ENHRY and CDR2 SYGVKD. The trim removed 8 bases at V and 5 bases at J, leaving 10 bases unmatched. The CDR3 totals 15 residues. CDR3 sequence (DNA): TGTGCCATCGTTGCTAGCGGGAGGGCCATAAACGAGCAGTACTTC. Translated, it gives CAIVASGRAINEQYF.

The chain uses TRBV28 and TRBJ2-1; 7 positions match TRBD2. V shed 4 bases and J 1 base; nucleotides not matched to a gene: 13. CDR3 length: 18 amino acids. CDR1 and CDR2 from the germline V gene are MDHEN and SYDVKM. CDR3 in DNA: TGTGCCAGCAGTTCGCGTCCCGGGACTACCCTTTCCTACAATGAGCAGTTCTTC. The encoded protein is CASSSRPGTTLSYNEQFF.

This clonotype was detected ten times or more. V is TRBV7-2 and J is TRBJ2-5; the match to TRBD1 covers 8 bases. The V gene end was trimmed by 2 bases and the J gene end by 1 base; junction bases not matched to a gene: 3. Germline V gene data show CDR1 as SGHTA and CDR2 as FQGNSA. The CDR3 is made up of 15 amino acids. CDR3: CASSLSTGAQETQYF. The CDR3 DNA reads as TGTGCCAGCAGCTTATCGACAGGGGCCCAAGAGACCCAGTACTTC.

This clonotype was detected many times. J is TRBJ1-1 and V is TRBV7-2; weak D call: TRBD1 (5 bases). The CDR3 has 16 residues. V lost 5 bases and J 4 bases, leaving 20 bases between the germline ends. CDR1 and CDR2 (germline): SGHTA, FQGNSA. The CDR3 nucleotides are TGTGCCAGCAGCATAGAGAGCCGGGGGGGTGGCACTGAAGCTTTCTTT. Protein sequence: CASSIESRGGGTEAFF.

Details on this clonotype: Mismatch with germline at one junction end may stem from a read error. This chain uses TRBV20-1 with TRBJ2-2; 7 nucleotides align to TRBD1. This CDR3 is 15 amino acids long. CDR1 and CDR2 from the germline V gene are DFQATT and SNEGSKA (reference sequence). The CDR3 spells CSAGDRVRNTGELFF. CDR3 DNA sequence: TGCAGTGCTGGAGACAGGGTCCGCAACACCGGGGAGCTGTTTTTT.

The V call is TRBV19, the J call TRBJ1-2; 10 nucleotides match TRBD1. This CDR3 has 14 amino acids. Germline-derived CDR1 and CDR2 are LNHDA and SQIVND (reference sequence). The V and J ends lost 3 bases and 5 bases, in that order; junction bases with no gene match: 3. CDR3 protein: CASSIGDRGYGYTF. CDR3 sequence (DNA): TGTGCCAGTAGTATCGGGGACAGGGGTTATGGCTACACCTTC.

As regards this clonotype: A clone one base away is much larger, so this may be a read error. This chain connects TRBV2 to TRBJ1-1; D gene unclear. Germline V gene sequence: CDR1 SNHLY, CDR2 FYNNEI. This CDR3 is built from 13 residues. The CDR3 loop reads CVSSFRLNTEAFF. In nucleotides, the CDR3 is TGTGTCAGCAGTTTCAGATTGAACACTGAAGCTTTCTTT.

The chain combines TRBV10-3 with TRBJ1-2; unclear D gene. The germline V and J ends were trimmed by 7 bases and 5 bases, with 14 bases remaining between them. The CDR3 contains 13 residues. Germline-derived CDR1 and CDR2 are ENHRY and SYGVKD. The CDR3 DNA sequence: TGTGCCATCATCCCGGGGATAGGGTATGGCTACACCTTC. It yields the protein CAIIPGIGYGYTF.

This clonotype was seen at least ten times. This chain uses TRBV28 with TRBJ1-2, with 7 bases aligning to TRBD1. CDR3 length: 15 amino acids. V was pared by 7 bases and J by 1 base, with 9 bases of the junction left unmatched. Germline assignment: CDR1 MDHEN and CDR2 SYDVKM. The CDR3 DNA is TGTGCCAGCACCAGGGGGGGGACGAATAACTATGGCTACACCTTC. It encodes CASTRGGTNNYGYTF.

The chain employs TRBV27 and TRBJ2-2; no clear D gene. There are 14 residues in the CDR3. Germline assignment: CDR1 MNHEY and CDR2 SMNVEV (reference sequence). V lost 2 bases, J lost 6 bases, and 10 bases lay in between. The CDR3 region has the DNA TGTGCCAGCAGTTTAATCGGCTTTGCCGGGGAGCTGTTTTTT. Encoded protein: CASSLIGFAGELFF.

This clonotype was seen many times. The chain carries TRBV11-1 and TRBJ1-1, with D uncertain. The germline V gene encodes CDR1 SGHAT and CDR2 FQDESV (reference sequence). V lost 7 bases, J lost 0 bases, and 9 bases lay in between. The CDR3 spans 13 residues. The CDR3 is CASKIGVNTEAFF. Written as DNA, the CDR3 is TGTGCCAGCAAAATCGGGGTGAACACTGAAGCTTTCTTT.